Listed below are T cell receptor beta chains from one sample, sequenced in a study of early T cells in non-severe SARS-CoV-2 infection. Each CDR3 protein gets one entry after TCRdb re-called the 5' RACE reads with MiXCR. The repertoire holds around 67,000 distinct CDR3 sequences, with about 10% as singletons. Material for sequencing was whole blood. The receptors originated from an adult who was a healthcare worker with PCR-confirmed SARS-CoV-2 infection or an uninfected control (not recorded which). Each CDR3 is given with its conserved first and last residue. Each record gives: J gene, clone size, V gene, CDR3 protein. Rows give clone size only sometimes, using once, few, many, or a class for an expanded clone.

TRBJ2-1,few,TRBV9,CASSGQLAGIGNEQFF
TRBJ2-3,NA,TRBV9,CASSVTSGADTQYF
TRBJ1-2,many,TRBV25-1,CASSESGTGGLDGYTF
TRBJ2-2,few,TRBV29-1,CSVGLSLNTGELFF
TRBJ2-2,many,TRBV6-5,CASSYSVDGTGVTGELFF
TRBJ2-7,many,TRBV7-9,CASSGRLAAPYEQYF
TRBJ1-1,NA,TRBV7-8,CASSLGTGGYTEAFF
TRBJ1-4,NA,TRBV10-3,CAISESLDEKLFF
TRBJ2-7,NA,TRBV19,CVAGEGFSYEQYF
TRBJ2-7,NA,TRBV9,CASSVDSGAVREQYF
TRBJ2-1,NA,TRBV4-1,CASSPWDRQGNEQFF
TRBJ2-1,few,TRBV5-6,CASSLVAGGSSYNEQFF
TRBJ2-5,many,TRBV3-1,CASSQDGGARAKTQYF
TRBJ2-7,NA,TRBV6-6,CTSSRGAGAEQYF
TRBJ2-6,once,TRBV23-1,CASSQKPHSGANVLTF
TRBJ2-7,few,TRBV29-1,CSVEDGIAGSYEQYF
TRBJ2-7,many,TRBV5-1,CASSLVGSYEQYF